This TCR beta chain came from a study of T cell repertoires in cytomegalovirus infection. Germline loops: CDR1 MGHRA, CDR2 YSYEKL. The V and J ends lost 2 bases and 3 bases respectively, with 19 bases between them. The CDR3 is 17 amino acids. TCRdb recomputed calls from the reads with MiXCR, one row per CDR3 protein. Counted here are about 310,000 distinct CDR3 sequences, around a sixth occurring once; the ten biggest clones make up more than 10%. The sample comprised PBMCs. The receptor's source is a human donor in good health (CMV status not recorded). Some clones in this sample may be carry-over from other donors' samples. The gene calls are TRBV4-1 and TRBJ1-2; D call uncertain. CDR3 region: CASSQTRTWVGDYGYTF. CDR3 sequence (DNA): TGCGCCAGCAGCCAAACTCGGACTTGGGTCGGAGACTATGGCTACACCTTC.